A single sample is the source of the 21 T cell receptor beta chains below, sequenced in a study of Graves' ophthalmopathy and Graves' hyperthyroidism. For repertoire sequencing, the TCR beta CDR3 regions were amplified from RNA transcripts. The authors performed first-round RT-PCR with HTBI primers and then a second-round multiplex PCR. TCRdb reanalysed the multiplex PCR reads using MiXCR and keeps one entry per CDR3 protein. The sample contains hundreds of thousands of distinct CDR3 sequences, roughly 20% of which appear only once. The sequenced material came from peripheral blood. These receptors were collected from a woman aged 18-35 years with stable Graves' hyperthyroidism.

This clonotype has at least ten counts. The J gene is TRBJ1-5, the V gene TRBV11-2; D not certain. This CDR3 has 15 residues. CDR1 and CDR2 (germline): SGHAT, FQNNGV. Trimming left V 0 bases short and J 0 bases short, with 6 bases between. This CDR3 reads CASSLDGHSNQPQHF. The CDR3 bases are TGTGCCAGCAGCTTAGACGGTCATAGCAATCAGCCCCAGCATTTT.

This clonotype was observed at least ten times. The DNA is omitted, as the CDR3 cannot be located on it reliably, and the CDR3 follows TCRdb's listing. The chain combines TRBV12-3 or TRBV12-4 with TRBJ2-7; whether TRBD2, the table's D call, matches the DNA was not checked. The CDR3 is 16 residues long, counting both termini. CDR3 residues: CASSSSLAASSYEQYF.

This clonotype was seen repeatedly, ten times or more. The chain combines TRBV12-3 or TRBV12-4 with TRBJ2-7; D possibly corresponds to TRBD1 (5 bases). V shed 1 base and J shed 5 bases, with 18 bases lying between them. This CDR3 is built from 16 residues. The CDR3 DNA reads as TGTGCCAGCAGTTTAGGGGGTTGGGGCAGGACCCACGAGCAGTACTTC. Its translation: CASSLGGWGRTHEQYF.

As concerns this clonotype: A much larger clone differs by one base, so this may be a read error. The chain is built from TRBV30 and TRBJ2-7, with TRBD2 matching over 11 bases. Germline CDR1 is GTSNPN and CDR2 is SVGIG (reference sequence). There are 15 residues in the CDR3. CDR3 residues: CARSGFLAGGGEQYF. CDR3 nucleotide sequence: TGTGCCCGGAGTGGGTTCCTAGCGGGAGGCGGCGAGCAGTACTTC.

This clonotype was seen ten or more times. The V gene is TRBV20-1, the J gene TRBJ2-6; 7 bases are shared with TRBD1. Germline loops: CDR1 DFQATT, CDR2 SNEGSKA (reference sequence). This CDR3 comprises 14 residues. V shed 6 bases, J shed 4 bases, and the junction held 6 bases outside the gene matches. The CDR3 loop is CSAVTGSGANVLTF. DNA for the CDR3: TGCAGTGCGGTGACAGGGAGCGGGGCCAACGTCCTGACTTTC.

In this sample, this clonotype turned up a few times. A read error may be the cause here, since a much bigger clone is one base away. The CDR3, as DNA: TGTTCCATCAGTTCGACAGGGGAGGGTGGCTACACCTTC. It specifies CSISSTGEGGYTF. This chain connects TRBV10-3 to TRBJ1-2, with 8 bases aligning to TRBD1. The CDR3 has 13 amino acids. Germline V CDR1 and CDR2: ENHRY, SYGVKD.

This clonotype was observed at least ten times. The chain has TRBV10-3 and TRBJ2-7; D may be TRBD1 (6 bases). Between the trimmed V and J ends, which lost 1 base and 0 bases, there was a span of 13 bases. The CDR3 contains 16 residues. Germline assignment: CDR1 ENHRY and CDR2 SYGVKD. The CDR3 DNA reads TGTGCCATCAGTGAGTTTCAGGGACAAAGCTCCTACGAGCAGTACTTC. Its protein is CAISEFQGQSSYEQYF.

This clonotype was recorded at least ten times. The V call is TRBV12-3 or TRBV12-4, the J call TRBJ1-6; tentative D call: TRBD1 (5 bases). This CDR3 region has 16 residues. V dropped 4 bases and J dropped 0 bases, with 10 bases sitting between them. Written as DNA, the CDR3 is TGTGCCAGCAGTTCCCAGGGCATCTCCTATAATTCACCCCTCCACTTT. The encoded protein is CASSSQGISYNSPLHF.

This clonotype was found a few times. The chain combines TRBV2 with TRBJ1-1; 8 bases are shared with TRBD1. CDR3 length equals 13 residues. Trimming removed 6 bases from V and 6 bases from J; junction bases left unmatched: 6. Germline V gives CDR1 SNHLY, CDR2 FYNNEI. CDR3 coding DNA: TGTGCCAGCAGAAGGGACAGGACGTCTGAAGCTTTCTTT. Translating gives CASRRDRTSEAFF. The whole variable domain, filled in from reference TRBV2 and TRBJ1-1, reads EPEVTQTPSHQVTQMGQEVILRCVPISNHLYFYWYRQILGQKVEFLVSFYNNEISEKSEIFDDQFSVERPDGSNFTLKIRSTKLEDSAMYFCASRRDRTSEAFFGQGTRLTVV.

This clonotype was recorded many times. The chain employs TRBV6-1 and TRBJ2-7; D is unclear. The V end was cut by 4 bases, the J end by 6 bases, with 13 bases between. CDR3 length: 13 residues. Looked up from germline, CDR1 is MNHNS and CDR2 is SASEGT. The CDR3 bases are TGTGCCAGCAGTGCGGGCCTCCTAGGCGAGCAGTACTTC. As protein: CASSAGLLGEQYF.

This clonotype was counted many times. This chain connects TRBV20-1 to TRBJ2-5, with D unclear. Trimming removed 5 bases at V and 0 bases at J, with 13 bases between. This CDR3 is 14 amino acids long. CDR1 is DFQATT and CDR2 is SNEGSKA in the germline V gene (reference sequence). CDR3 bases: TGCAGTGCTTGGGGTTTTGGATACCAAGAGACCCAGTACTTC. This sequence encodes CSAWGFGYQETQYF.

At least ten counts were recorded for this clonotype. The DNA for the CDR3 is TGTGCCAGTAGTCTACTCTTCGTGGGGACCTATGGCTACACCTTC. It yields the protein CASSLLFVGTYGYTF. V and J are TRBV19 and TRBJ1-2; possible D gene TRBD1, 5 bases. The CDR3 covers 15 residues. Trimming stripped 5 bases from V and 4 bases from J, with 17 bases between. CDR1 and CDR2 (germline): LNHDA, SQIVND (reference sequence).

There are many counts of this clonotype. The J gene is TRBJ2-5, the V gene TRBV28; D is tentatively TRBD1 or TRBD2 (6 bases each). V was shortened by 4 bases and J by 2 bases, with 17 bases between the two germline ends. CDR1 and CDR2 (germline): MDHEN, SYDVKM. The CDR3 consists of 16 residues. This chain's CDR3 is CASSSGGLRQQETQYF. The CDR3 DNA reads TGTGCCAGCAGTTCTGGGGGGCTACGGCAACAAGAGACCCAGTACTTC. The full variable domain, its missing parts supplied by reference TRBV28 and TRBJ2-5, is DVKVTQSSRYLVKRTGEKVFLECVQDMDHENMFWYRQDPGLGLRLIYFSYDVKMKEKGDIPEGYSVSREKKERFSLILESASTNQTSMYLCASSSGGLRQQETQYFGPGTRLLVL.

This clonotype was recorded many times. V gene TRBV6-5 combines with J gene TRBJ2-5; 8 positions match TRBD2. The CDR3 runs 17 residues. V trimming: 2 bases; J trimming: 5 bases; junction bases outside the gene matches: 13. The V gene's germline CDR1 is MNHEY and CDR2 SVGAGI. The CDR3 region is CASSYVGIGRARETQYF. CDR3 DNA: TGTGCCAGCAGTTACGTTGGAATCGGGAGGGCCAGGGAGACCCAGTACTTC.

There are many counts of this clonotype. Mismatch with germline at one junction end may stem from a read error. The J gene is TRBJ2-4, the V gene TRBV19, with D uncertain. Looked up from germline, CDR1 is LNHDA and CDR2 is SQIVND (reference sequence). The CDR3 is 14 residues long. CDR3 in amino acids: CASTMGLQADIKYF. DNA for the CDR3: TGTGCCAGTACCATGGGTCTGCAAGCAGACATTAAGTACTTC.

This clonotype was detected ten times or more. V gene TRBV12-3 or TRBV12-4 combines with J gene TRBJ2-7; D possibly uses TRBD1 or TRBD2 (6 bases each). V lost 1 base to trimming and J lost 4 bases, with 14 bases between them. There are 15 residues in the CDR3. The CDR3 is CASSLEGGSGYEQYF. In nucleotides, the CDR3 is TGTGCCAGCAGTTTAGAGGGGGGTAGCGGTTACGAGCAGTACTTC.

The chain uses TRBV25-1 and TRBJ2-5, with D unresolved. From germline, CDR1 is MGHDK and CDR2 SYGVNS. Deletions cut 8 bases from V and 3 bases from J, with 7 bases between. This CDR3 is built from 11 residues. The CDR3 region has the DNA TGTGCCAGCGAGGCAAAAGAGACCCAGTACTTC. This gives the protein CASEAKETQYF. Looking up the rest from reference TRBV25-1 and TRBJ2-5 gives the full variable domain: EADIYQTPRYLVIGTGKKITLECSQTMGHDKMYWYQQDPGMELHLIHYSYGVNSTEKGDLSSESTVSRIRTEHFPLTLESARPSHTSQYLCASEAKETQYFGPGTRLLVL.

This clonotype was counted between two and nine times. The chain joins TRBV28 to TRBJ1-3, with D uncertain. V shed 10 bases and J shed 1 base, with 17 bases lying between them. This CDR3 has 15 residues. Germline V CDR1 and CDR2: MDHEN, SYDVKM. CDR3 loop: CATQPPDGSGNTIYF. For the CDR3, the DNA is TGTGCCACCCAACCCCCCGACGGATCTGGAAACACCATATATTTT.

This clonotype was found many times. The chain joins TRBV5-1 to TRBJ1-1, with D perhaps matching TRBD1 (5 bases). Germline V CDR1 and CDR2: SGHRS, YFSETQ. With 2 bases removed from V and 3 bases from J, the gap between germline ends came to 11 bases. The CDR3 consists of 14 residues. The chain's CDR3 is CASSFGGKDTEAFF. The CDR3 DNA follows: TGCGCCAGCAGCTTCGGGGGTAAGGACACTGAAGCTTTCTTT.

This clonotype was observed many times. The rearrangement joins TRBV5-1 to TRBJ2-2, with D perhaps matching TRBD2 (6 bases). Germline loops: CDR1 SGHRS, CDR2 YFSETQ. This CDR3 contains 16 residues. Trimming took 1 base from V and 4 from J, leaving 14 bases between them. The CDR3 DNA reads as TGCGCCAGCAGCTTGCGGCGGGAAAGTATCACCGGGGAGCTGTTTTTT. Translation: CASSLRRESITGELFF.

In its sample, this clonotype was seen many times. This chain uses TRBV6-5 with TRBJ2-7; a weak D match, TRBD2 (5 bases). Trimming removed 4 bases at V and 2 bases at J, with 12 bases between. Germline assignment: CDR1 MNHEY and CDR2 SVGAGI. The CDR3 extends over 14 amino acids. The CDR3 here is CASSSGVGPYEQYF. CDR3 DNA sequence: TGTGCCAGCAGTTCCGGGGTCGGGCCCTACGAGCAGTACTTC.